The 25 T cell receptor beta chains in this list originate from one sample, sequenced in a study of cytomegalovirus exposure and HLA in healthy donors. 13 Jbeta primers and 60 Vbeta primers were used for the PCR. The method was immunoSEQ multiplex PCR; TCRdb's version includes in-frame clones alone and lacks a portion of them. There are some 150,000 clones in the sample; under 75% occur only once, and less than 2.5% lies in the top ten. Sequenced input: PBMCs. The receptors here all came from a woman between 35 and 50 years old in good health and CMV-seronegative.

The V and J genes are TRBV10-3 and TRBJ1-2; 8 nucleotides line up with TRBD1. This CDR3 region has 17 residues. V lost 0 bases to trimming and J lost 0 bases; unmatched junction nucleotides: 6. In germline, CDR1 is ENHRY, CDR2 SYGVKD. Here the CDR3 reads CAISESTGAVANYGYTF. In nucleotides, the CDR3 is TGTGCCATCAGTGAGTCGACAGGGGCGGTAGCTAACTATGGCTACACCTTC.

The CDR3 protein is CASSSGQGPNQPQHF. In DNA form, the CDR3 reads TGTGCCAGCAGCTCGGGACAGGGCCCCAATCAGCCCCAGCATTTT. The chain combines TRBV5-4 with TRBJ1-5, with 9 positions matching TRBD1. Germline CDR1 is SGHNT and CDR2 is YYREEE (reference sequence). J was trimmed by 3 bases and V by 3 bases; bases with no gene match: 4. The CDR3 totals 15 residues. Full variable domain (missing parts from reference TRBV5-4 and TRBJ1-5): ETGVTQSPTHLIKTRGQQVTLRCSSQSGHNTVSWYQQALGQGPQFIFQYYREEENGRGNFPPRFSGLQFPNYSSELNVNALELDDSALYLCASSSGQGPNQPQHFGDGTRLSIL.

This clone was recorded a few times. This sequence joins TRBV4-3 and TRBJ1-4; 8 nucleotides match TRBD1. Germline V gene data show CDR1 as LGHNA and CDR2 as YSLEER. The V gene end was trimmed by 1 base and the J gene end by 8 bases; junction bases not matched to a gene: 3. The CDR3 loop spans 14 amino acids. CDR3: CASSQGTGNEKLFF. The DNA of the CDR3 is TGCGCCAGCAGCCAAGGGACAGGGAACGAAAAACTGTTTTTT.

This clone occurred once. The chain couples TRBV2 to TRBJ2-7; D is unresolved. The CDR3 has 15 amino acids. Germline values: CDR1 SNHLY, CDR2 FYNNEI. V lost 1 base to trimming and J lost 3 bases, with 13 bases between them. The chain's CDR3 is CASSEGSASGYEQYF. The CDR3 DNA reads TGTGCCAGCAGTGAAGGGTCGGCTAGTGGCTACGAGCAGTACTTC. Together with reference TRBV2 and TRBJ2-7, the CDR3 gives the full variable domain: EPEVTQTPSHQVTQMGQEVILRCVPISNHLYFYWYRQILGQKVEFLVSFYNNEISEKSEIFDDQFSVERPDGSNFTLKIRSTKLEDSAMYFCASSEGSASGYEQYFGPGTRLTVT.

The chain uses TRBV4-1 and TRBJ1-2; D is unresolved. Trimming took off 1 base at V and 0 bases at J, with 12 bases between the two ends. Germline loops: CDR1 MGHRA, CDR2 YSYEKL. The CDR3 sequence is 16 residues long. The CDR3 region is CASSQGGGRANYGYTF. The DNA of the CDR3 is TGCGCCAGCAGCCAAGGCGGTGGGCGGGCTAACTATGGCTACACCTTC.

The V gene is TRBV6-6, the J gene TRBJ1-2, with 7 bases that match TRBD1. Germline V gene data show CDR1 as MNHNY and CDR2 as SVGAGI (reference sequence). The CDR3 has 14 residues. V trimming: 8 bases; J trimming: 6 bases; junction bases outside the gene matches: 12. In nucleotides, the CDR3 is TGTGCCAGCGGGGGGACAGTGGGGGAAGATGGCTACACCTTC. Translated, it gives CASGGTVGEDGYTF.

The chain carries TRBV29-1 and TRBJ1-1; perhaps TRBD1 as D (5 bases). The germline CDR1 and CDR2 sequences are SQVTM and ANQGSEA. V was cut by 8 bases and J by 1 base, with 8 bases left in between. The CDR3 spans 11 residues. The CDR3 here is CSTQENTEAFF. CDR3 sequence (DNA): TGCAGCACACAGGAGAACACTGAAGCTTTCTTT.

The chain couples TRBV10-3 to TRBJ2-7, with D unclear. Germline-derived CDR1 and CDR2 are ENHRY and SYGVKD. This CDR3 contains 13 residues. V was trimmed by 3 bases and J by 1 base, leaving 7 bases between them. CDR3 bases: TGTGCCATCAGTGATCGCGAATCCTACGAGCAGTACTTC. Translated: CAISDRESYEQYF.

This clone showed up many times. The V and J genes are TRBV5-1 and TRBJ1-4; TRBD1 matches at 7 bases. CDR3 length equals 16 residues. Germline loops: CDR1 SGHRS, CDR2 YFSETQ. The ends lost 0 bases at V and 5 bases at J; junction bases unmatched: 7. In DNA, the CDR3 is TGCGCCAGCAGCTTGGGGGACAGAATTTCAAATGAAAAACTGTTTTTT. Its translation: CASSLGDRISNEKLFF.

This clone has a single count. The CDR3 DNA reads as TGTGCCAGCAGCTTCGGACAGGGAAGGGGAAACACTGAAGCTTTCTTT. This sequence encodes CASSFGQGRGNTEAFF. The rearrangement uses TRBV5-4 and TRBJ1-1; 8 bases match TRBD1. Germline V gene lookup returns CDR1 SGHNT and CDR2 YYREEE (reference sequence). The junction had 8 bases not matched to a gene; V was cut back by 2 bases and J by 2 bases. The CDR3 is made up of 16 amino acids.

The J gene is TRBJ2-5, the V gene TRBV7-2; 13 bases agree with TRBD2. Germline V gives CDR1 SGHTA, CDR2 FQGNSA. Trimming removed 5 bases from V and 2 bases from J; junction bases left unmatched: 5. The CDR3 totals 16 residues. This chain's CDR3 is CASSLLAGGNQETQYF. As DNA, the CDR3 is TGTGCCAGCAGCCTACTAGCGGGGGGGAATCAAGAGACCCAGTACTTC.

The chain combines TRBV11-2 with TRBJ1-2, with TRBD1 matching over 8 bases. With V trimmed by 1 base and J by 4 bases, 5 bases remained unmatched. Germline values: CDR1 SGHAT, CDR2 FQNNGV. The CDR3 runs 15 residues. The CDR3 sequence is CASSLGGQDIYGYTF. The CDR3 DNA follows: TGTGCCAGCAGCTTAGGGGGACAGGACATCTATGGCTACACCTTC.

The chain combines TRBV5-6 with TRBJ1-3; perhaps TRBD1 as D (5 bases). This CDR3 region has 16 residues. Germline CDR1 reads SGHDT; CDR2 reads YYEEEE. The V gene lost 1 base and the J gene lost 2 bases, with 13 bases spanning the gap. Here the CDR3 DNA reads TGTGCCAGCAGCTTGCCGGGGGTGGCTACTGGAAACACCATATATTTT. This translates into CASSLPGVATGNTIYF.

The chain employs TRBV6-5 and TRBJ1-5; TRBD1 is a possible D gene (6 bases). The CDR3 has 15 amino acids. CDR1 is MNHEY and CDR2 is SVGAGI in the germline V gene. Trimming removed 6 bases at V and 5 bases at J, with 17 bases between. DNA of the CDR3: TGTGCCAGCAGCCACAGCGGGGGCTGGGATCAGCCCCAGCATTTT. The encoded protein is CASSHSGGWDQPQHF.

The chain carries TRBV5-1 and TRBJ2-5, with 10 bases fitting TRBD2. The CDR3 extends over 15 amino acids. Trimming took 0 bases from V and 7 from J; bases not matched to a gene: 6. CDR1 and CDR2 (germline): SGHRS, YFSETQ. CDR3 residues: CASSLERGGPGTQYF. The CDR3 DNA is TGCGCCAGCAGCTTGGAGCGGGGGGGGCCAGGGACCCAGTACTTC.

The chain uses TRBV30 and TRBJ1-1; D is perhaps TRBD1 (5 bases). The CDR3 runs 14 residues. CDR1 and CDR2 from the germline V gene are GTSNPN and SVGIG (reference sequence). The germline V and J ends were trimmed by 4 bases and 1 base, with 13 bases remaining between them. CDR3 in amino acids: CAWTVGVKNTEAFF. The CDR3, as DNA: TGTGCCTGGACCGTAGGGGTAAAGAACACTGAAGCTTTCTTT.

A few counts support this clone. V usage is TRBV4-3 and J usage is TRBJ1-2; D is unclear. The CDR3 has 15 residues. Trimming left V 0 bases short and J 4 bases short, with 12 bases between. Germline CDR1 reads LGHNA; CDR2 reads YSLEER. The CDR3 loop reads CASSQDEGTFYGYTF. In nucleotides, the CDR3 is TGCGCCAGCAGCCAAGACGAGGGCACATTCTATGGCTACACCTTC.

The chain is built from TRBV28 and TRBJ2-7, with 7 positions matching TRBD1. This CDR3 contains 13 residues. The V and J ends lost 5 bases and 10 bases, in that order; junction bases with no gene match: 11. The germline gives CDR1 MDHEN, CDR2 SYDVKM. This chain's CDR3 is CASSPPGQTHQYF. DNA for the CDR3: TGTGCCAGCAGTCCTCCGGGACAGACCCATCAGTACTTC.

This clone was recorded once. The chain recombines TRBV7-2 with TRBJ1-1; 7 positions match TRBD1. The germline V gene has CDR1 SGHTA and CDR2 FQGNSA. Trimming took 5 bases from V and 1 from J; bases not matched to a gene: 7. The CDR3 covers 15 residues. CDR3 loop: CASSPRQGWNTEAFF. Written as DNA, the CDR3 is TGTGCCAGCAGCCCCCGACAGGGTTGGAACACTGAAGCTTTCTTT.

V and J are TRBV5-4 and TRBJ2-5, with D perhaps matching TRBD1 (6 bases). Deletions cut 3 bases from V and 4 bases from J, with 22 bases between. The germline V gene has CDR1 SGHNT and CDR2 YYREEE (reference sequence). The CDR3 is 17 residues long. The CDR3 sequence is CASSWPPGEGSGETQYF. The CDR3 DNA reads TGTGCCAGCAGCTGGCCCCCAGGGGAAGGTTCAGGAGAGACCCAGTACTTC.

V and J are TRBV29-1 and TRBJ2-2, with 10 positions matching TRBD2. The CDR3 runs to 14 residues. Germline CDR1 SQVTM, CDR2 ANQGSEA. V shed 6 bases, J shed 2 bases, and the junction held 3 bases outside the gene matches. CDR3 loop: CSVTSGSNTGELFF. As DNA, the CDR3 is TGCAGCGTGACTAGCGGGTCTAACACCGGGGAGCTGTTTTTT.

This rearrangement joins TRBV7-9 to TRBJ1-2; tentatively, D is TRBD1 (6 bases). Deletions cut 5 bases from V and 3 bases from J, with 13 bases between. The CDR3 loop spans 14 amino acids. CDR1 is SEHNR, CDR2 FQNEAQ, per germline (reference sequence). Here the CDR3 reads CASSPRRTDYGYTF. The CDR3 region has the DNA TGTGCCAGCAGCCCTCGTAGGACAGACTATGGCTACACCTTC.

The chain links TRBV10-3 to TRBJ1-2, with 7 bases identical to TRBD1. Trimming took 6 bases from V and 1 from J; bases not matched to a gene: 2. Germline CDR1 reads ENHRY; CDR2 reads SYGVKD. The CDR3 extends over 13 amino acids. CDR3 region: CAISDRVNYGYTF. For the CDR3, the DNA is TGTGCCATCAGCGACAGGGTTAACTATGGCTACACCTTC.

This clone has more than one count but fewer than ten. The chain joins TRBV21-1 to TRBJ2-2; TRBD2, the table's D call, lacks a check against the DNA. TRBV21-1 represents a pseudogene. The CDR3 loop spans 20 amino acids. CDR3 coding DNA: TGTGCCAGCAGCAAAAGAAGGAGCAGAGACTACGACACTAACACCGGGGAGCTGTTTTTT. Translating it yields CASSKRRSRDYDTNTGELFF.

The chain joins TRBV4-2 to TRBJ1-2, with 8 bases fitting TRBD1. The CDR3 loop spans 14 amino acids. Germline-derived CDR1 and CDR2 are LGHNA and YNFKEQ. V trimming: 0 bases; J trimming: 8 bases; junction bases outside the gene matches: 5. CDR3 sequence reads: CASSQERGQAGYTF. CDR3 coding DNA: TGTGCCAGCAGCCAAGAGAGGGGACAGGCAGGCTACACCTTC.